This T cell receptor beta chain was documented in a study of blood T cell repertoires in COVID-19. Study as a whole: T cells, B-cell-depleted T cells, or PBMCs provided the cDNA or gDNA that served as material.

Assay: immunoSEQ multiplex PCR; the TCRdb copy retains only in-frame clones and omits some. This table has about 170,000 clones, over 75% appearing once. CDR1 and CDR2 (germline): MNHEY, SVGAGI. The V end lost 0 bases, the J end lost 3 bases, and 12 bases lay between the germline ends. The CDR3 consists of 15 residues. Participants were aged about 18 to 90 years from about two dozen US areas. Participant reports of clinical history set cohort assignment. This chain connects TRBV6-5 to TRBJ2-7; a weak D match, TRBD2 (6 bases). This receptor was identified in a human donor with acute COVID-19. The donor label of this sample is uncertain. Source material: PBMCs or T cells enriched from blood (not recorded which). The CDR3 region has the DNA TGTGCCAGCAGTTACTCCGGGACTTTCGGCTACGAGCAGTACTTC. Residues: CASSYSGTFGYEQYF.